What follows describes a single TCR beta chain. Its antigen is not identified. This sample is drawn from a study of a mutant IDH1 vaccine in newly diagnosed glioma. Sequencing was performed with immunoSEQ multiplex PCR; in TCRdb, only in-frame clones are kept and a portion is missing. This table has tens of thousands of clones, about 83% appearing once. Stated time point: week 47, end of study. The vaccine gave 300 ug of a 20-mer mutant IDH1 peptide subcutaneously per dose. In weeks 1, 3, 5, 7, 11, 15, 19 and 23, patients were vaccinated. Here the sequenced sample was PBMCs, taken from a glioma patient whose treatment included an IDH1 peptide vaccine. The TCR sequence derives from a woman aged 25 to 39 with glioma.

CDR3 in amino acids: CASSLPGDSRNGYTF. In DNA form, the CDR3 reads TGTGCCAGCAGCTTACCTGGGGACAGCAGGAATGGCTACACCTTC. This sequence joins TRBV11-1 and TRBJ1-2, with TRBD1 matching 7 bases. The V gene end was trimmed by 2 bases and the J gene end by 6 bases; junction bases not matched to a gene: 9. The CDR3 extends over 15 amino acids. Germline V gene data show CDR1 as SGHAT and CDR2 as FQDESV (reference sequence).